These T cell receptor beta chains were read from a single sample in a study of cytomegalovirus exposure and HLA in healthy donors. Measured with immunoSEQ multiplex PCR; TCRdb has only the in-frame clones, and not every one. The sample includes roughly 120,000 clones, around 66% seen only once; the top ten take roughly 8%. Specimen: PBMCs. These TCRs come from a man aged 18 to 30 in good health and CMV-seropositive. Each CDR3 is given with its conserved first and last residue. The D gene is left open where the match is weak. Size is stated for part of the rows, as once, few or many counts, or as a class when the clone is expanded.

V gene: TRBV14; clone size: -; J gene: TRBJ1-2; D gene: TRBD1; CDR3 protein: CASSQLGQGDYGYTF; CDR3 DNA: TGTGCCAGCAGCCAACTAGGACAGGGCGACTATGGCTACACCTTC
V gene: TRBV7-9; clone size: -; J gene: TRBJ1-2; D gene: -; CDR3 protein: CASSAGTGEVYGYTF; CDR3 DNA: TGTGCCAGCAGCGCCGGGACCGGGGAGGTCTATGGCTACACCTTC
V gene: TRBV4-1; clone size: -; J gene: TRBJ2-3; D gene: -; CDR3 protein: CASSQRVEWYLPDTQYF; CDR3 DNA: TGCGCCAGCAGCCAGAGGGTCGAGTGGTACCTGCCAGATACGCAGTATTTT
V gene: TRBV19; clone size: -; J gene: TRBJ2-3; D gene: TRBD1; CDR3 protein: CASSDRGSTDTQYF; CDR3 DNA: TGTGCCAGTAGCGACAGGGGGTCTACAGATACGCAGTATTTT
V gene: TRBV5-8; clone size: -; J gene: TRBJ1-2; D gene: -; CDR3 protein: CASSLVKGPYGYTF; CDR3 DNA: TGTGCCAGCAGCTTGGTCAAGGGGCCGTATGGCTACACCTTC
V gene: TRBV4-1; clone size: -; J gene: TRBJ2-3; D gene: TRBD2; CDR3 protein: CASSLGLAGGSTDTQYF; CDR3 DNA: TGCGCCAGCAGCCTGGGACTAGCGGGGGGGAGCACAGATACGCAGTATTTT
V gene: TRBV5-1; clone size: -; J gene: TRBJ1-2; D gene: -; CDR3 protein: CASSPEGNYGYTF; CDR3 DNA: TGCGCCAGCAGCCCTGAGGGTAACTATGGCTACACCTTC
V gene: TRBV4-1; clone size: -; J gene: TRBJ2-5; D gene: -; CDR3 protein: CASSLGPSGTQYF; CDR3 DNA: TGCGCCAGCAGCCTGGGTCCTAGTGGGACCCAGTACTTC
V gene: TRBV4-1; clone size: once; J gene: TRBJ1-5; D gene: TRBD1; CDR3 protein: CASSHLDRGKSNQPQHF; CDR3 DNA: TGCGCCAGCAGCCACCTGGACAGGGGGAAAAGCAATCAGCCCCAGCATTTT
V gene: TRBV4-2; clone size: few; J gene: TRBJ1-6; D gene: TRBD1; CDR3 protein: CASRPDDRALSPLHF; CDR3 DNA: TGTGCCAGCAGACCGGACGACAGGGCGCTATCACCCCTCCACTTT
V gene: TRBV10-2; clone size: -; J gene: TRBJ1-2; D gene: -; CDR3 protein: CASSESAGFYGYTF; CDR3 DNA: TGCGCCAGCAGTGAGTCTGCAGGCTTTTATGGCTACACCTTC
V gene: TRBV6-6; clone size: few; J gene: TRBJ1-1; D gene: -; CDR3 protein: CASSYSGTKNTEAFF; CDR3 DNA: TGTGCCAGCAGTTACTCTGGGACAAAGAACACTGAAGCTTTCTTT
V gene: TRBV5-4; clone size: -; J gene: TRBJ2-4; D gene: -; CDR3 protein: CASSDWTDLAKNIQYF; CDR3 DNA: TGTGCCAGCAGCGACTGGACAGACCTAGCCAAAAACATTCAGTACTTC
V gene: TRBV6-5; clone size: -; J gene: TRBJ1-2; D gene: -; CDR3 protein: CASTPAGENYGYTF; CDR3 DNA: TGTGCCAGCACACCGGCGGGAGAAAACTATGGCTACACCTTC
V gene: TRBV6-4; clone size: -; J gene: TRBJ1-2; D gene: TRBD1; CDR3 protein: CASSPQGANYGYTF; CDR3 DNA: TGTGCCAGCAGCCCACAGGGGGCCAACTATGGCTACACCTTC
V gene: TRBV6-1; clone size: -; J gene: TRBJ1-4; D gene: -; CDR3 protein: CASSLGQTNEKLFF; CDR3 DNA: TGTGCCAGCAGTCTTGGACAAACTAATGAAAAACTGTTTTTT
V gene: TRBV4-1; clone size: few; J gene: TRBJ1-2; D gene: TRBD1; CDR3 protein: CASSQAVGQGSYGYTF; CDR3 DNA: TGCGCCAGCAGCCAAGCTGTAGGACAGGGTAGCTATGGCTACACCTTC
V gene: TRBV5-6; clone size: -; J gene: TRBJ1-3; D gene: -; CDR3 protein: CASSLGGALGNTIYF; CDR3 DNA: TGTGCCAGCAGCTTGGGTGGGGCGCTTGGAAACACCATATATTTT
V gene: TRBV4-1; clone size: few; J gene: TRBJ2-1; D gene: TRBD2; CDR3 protein: CASSPGTSGYNEQFF; CDR3 DNA: TGCGCCAGCAGCCCCGGGACTAGCGGGTACAATGAGCAGTTCTTC
V gene: TRBV6-6; clone size: -; J gene: TRBJ2-3; D gene: TRBD2; CDR3 protein: CASSYPQLSGAAQYF; CDR3 DNA: TGTGCCAGCAGTTATCCCCAACTGAGCGGGGCGGCGCAGTATTTT
V gene: TRBV25-1; clone size: few; J gene: TRBJ2-3; D gene: TRBD2; CDR3 protein: CATGTSDTQYF; CDR3 DNA: TGTGCCACCGGGACTAGTGATACGCAGTATTTT
V gene: TRBV18; clone size: few; J gene: TRBJ1-4; D gene: -; CDR3 protein: CASRAGDTTNEKLFF; CDR3 DNA: TGTGCCAGCCGGGCGGGGGATACAACTAATGAAAAACTGTTTTTT
V gene: TRBV6-6; clone size: -; J gene: TRBJ1-1; D gene: -; CDR3 protein: CASSYSTSEAFF; CDR3 DNA: TGTGCCAGCAGTTACTCGACTTCGGAAGCTTTCTTT
V gene: TRBV11-3; clone size: once; J gene: TRBJ2-1; D gene: -; CDR3 protein: CASSLVLVTKEQFF; CDR3 DNA: TGTGCCAGCAGCTTAGTTCTAGTAACAAAGGAGCAGTTCTTC
V gene: TRBV28; clone size: -; J gene: TRBJ2-7; D gene: -; CDR3 protein: CASSLPLGGPAYYEQYF; CDR3 DNA: TGTGCCAGCAGTTTACCCCTCGGGGGGCCCGCCTATTACGAGCAGTACTTC
V gene: TRBV28; clone size: -; J gene: TRBJ2-7; D gene: -; CDR3 protein: CASSFLYEQYF; CDR3 DNA: TGTGCCAGCAGTTTTCTGTACGAGCAGTACTTC
V gene: TRBV5-1; clone size: -; J gene: TRBJ1-2; D gene: TRBD1; CDR3 protein: CASSASGQGGYGYTF; CDR3 DNA: TGCGCCAGCAGCGCATCGGGACAGGGGGGCTATGGCTACACCTTC